This TCR beta chain emerged from a study of low-dose radiotherapy and immunotherapy resistance in tumors. This clonotype was counted ten times or more. Alpha and beta chains were covered, as first-strand cDNA relied on TRAV- and TRBV-specific primers. TCRs underwent 15 to 20 PCR cycles of amplification with a constant-region primer and V-primer adapter. TCRdb passed the reads through MiXCR, listing each CDR3 protein once. The sample records 65,000 to 100,000 distinct CDR3 sequences, about a sixth being singletons. The CDR3 is 14 amino acids. Trimming cost V 6 bases and J 9 bases, with 19 bases left between them. Germline-derived CDR1 and CDR2 are SGHRS and YFSETQ. Time point noted: before trial treatment.

The source was PBMCs, collected before treatment. J is TRBJ2-1 and V is TRBV5-1; maybe TRBD2 (6 bases). This sequence originates from a male donor with prostate cancer. The CDR3 here is CASTTFGAGGEQFF. In DNA form, the CDR3 reads TGCGCCAGCACAACCTTCGGGGCCGGGGGTGAGCAGTTCTTC.